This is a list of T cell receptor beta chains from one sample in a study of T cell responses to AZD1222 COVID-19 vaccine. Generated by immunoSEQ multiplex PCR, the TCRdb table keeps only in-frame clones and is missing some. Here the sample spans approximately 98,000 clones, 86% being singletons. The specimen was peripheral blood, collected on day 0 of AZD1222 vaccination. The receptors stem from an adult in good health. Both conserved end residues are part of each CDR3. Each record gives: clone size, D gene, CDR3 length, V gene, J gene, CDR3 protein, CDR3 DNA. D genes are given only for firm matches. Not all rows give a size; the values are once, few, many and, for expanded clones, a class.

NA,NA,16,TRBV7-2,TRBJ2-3,CASSFTAASAADTQYF,TGTGCCAGCAGCTTTACAGCCGCTAGCGCGGCAGATACGCAGTATTTT
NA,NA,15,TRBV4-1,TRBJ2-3,CASSQDRGASDTQYF,TGCGCCAGCAGCCAAGACAGGGGAGCTTCAGATACGCAGTATTTT
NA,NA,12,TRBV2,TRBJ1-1,CASRGGGTEAFF,TGTGCCAGCAGGGGAGGGGGCACTGAAGCTTTCTTT
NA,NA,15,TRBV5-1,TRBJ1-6,CANKISGEGGSPLHF,TGCGCCAACAAAATTTCAGGGGAGGGAGGTTCACCCCTCCACTTT
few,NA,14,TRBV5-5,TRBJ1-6,CASSLGDGDSPLHF,TGTGCCAGCAGCTTGGGGGACGGCGATTCACCCCTCCACTTT
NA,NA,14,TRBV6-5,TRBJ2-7,CASSYLRAGYEQYF,TGTGCCAGCAGTTACTTGAGGGCGGGCTACGAGCAGTACTTC
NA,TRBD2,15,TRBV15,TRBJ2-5,CATSRDLGGMETQYF,TGTGCCACCAGCAGAGATCTGGGAGGGATGGAGACCCAGTACTTC
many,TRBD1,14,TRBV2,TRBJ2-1,CASFTGESYNEQFF,TGTGCCAGCTTTACAGGGGAGTCCTACAATGAGCAGTTCTTC
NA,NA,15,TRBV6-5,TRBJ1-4,CASSDSREKIEKLFF,TGTGCCAGCAGCGACTCCCGGGAAAAGATAGAAAAACTGTTTTTT
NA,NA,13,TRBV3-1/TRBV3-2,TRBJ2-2,CASSQVLGGELFF,TGTGCCAGCAGCCAAGTTTTGGGCGGGGAGCTGTTTTTT
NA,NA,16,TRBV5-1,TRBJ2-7,CASSFGTGPSSYEQYF,TGCGCCAGCAGCTTCGGTACAGGACCTAGCTCCTACGAGCAGTACTTC
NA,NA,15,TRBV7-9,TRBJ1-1,CASSLLDRPNTEAFF,TGTGCCAGCAGCTTATTGGACAGACCGAACACTGAAGCTTTCTTT
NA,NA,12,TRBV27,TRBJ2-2,CASSQNAGELFF,TGTGCCAGCAGTCAGAACGCTGGGGAGCTGTTTTTT
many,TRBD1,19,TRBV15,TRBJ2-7,CATSRRFRYGDRVFYEQYF,TGTGCCACCAGCAGAAGGTTTCGCTATGGGGACAGGGTATTCTACGAGCAGTACTTC
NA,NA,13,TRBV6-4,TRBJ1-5,CASSDTENQPQHF,TGTGCCAGCAGTGACACGGAGAATCAGCCCCAGCATTTT
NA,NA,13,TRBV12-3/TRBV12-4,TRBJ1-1,CASSPTGTTEAFF,TGTGCCAGCAGTCCTACAGGTACCACTGAAGCTTTCTTT
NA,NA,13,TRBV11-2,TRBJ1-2,CASSVDRNYGYTF,TGTGCCAGCAGCGTCGACAGGAACTATGGCTACACCTTC
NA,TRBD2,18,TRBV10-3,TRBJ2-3,CAISEGRGDGVRADTQYF,TGTGCCATCAGTGAAGGACGGGGGGACGGGGTGAGGGCAGATACGCAGTATTTT
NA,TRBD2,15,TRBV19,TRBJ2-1,CASRLAGGSYNEQFF,TGTGCCAGCAGACTAGCGGGGGGCTCCTACAATGAGCAGTTCTTC
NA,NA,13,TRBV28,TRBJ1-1,CASTRTANTEAFF,TGTGCCAGCACCCGGACAGCGAACACTGAAGCTTTCTTT
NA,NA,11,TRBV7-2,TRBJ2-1,CASSENNEQFF,TGTGCCAGCAGCGAAAACAATGAGCAGTTCTTC
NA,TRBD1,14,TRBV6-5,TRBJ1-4,CASSGTGANEKLFF,TGTGCCAGCAGCGGGACAGGGGCTAATGAAAAACTGTTTTTT
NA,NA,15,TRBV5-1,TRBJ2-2,CASSLADTRTGELFF,TGCGCCAGCAGCTTGGCAGATACCCGCACCGGGGAGCTGTTTTTT
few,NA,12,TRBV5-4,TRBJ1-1,CASSPLNTEAFF,TGTGCCAGCAGCCCACTGAACACTGAAGCTTTCTTT
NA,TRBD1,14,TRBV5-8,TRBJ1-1,CASSRDRGNTEAFF,TGTGCCAGCAGCAGGGACAGGGGGAACACTGAAGCTTTCTTT
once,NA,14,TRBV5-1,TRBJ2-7,CASSLRGASYEQYF,TGCGCCAGCAGCTTGAGAGGGGCGTCCTACGAGCAGTACTTC
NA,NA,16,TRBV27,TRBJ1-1,CASSLIFAQMNTEAFF,TGTGCCAGCAGTTTAATTTTCGCGCAGATGAACACTGAAGCTTTCTTT
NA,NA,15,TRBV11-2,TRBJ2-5,CASSFGASGEETQYF,TGTGCCAGCAGCTTTGGGGCGTCAGGCGAAGAGACCCAGTACTTC
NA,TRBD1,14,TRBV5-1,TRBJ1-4,CASTQGATNEKLFF,TGCGCCAGCACCCAGGGGGCAACTAATGAAAAACTGTTTTTT
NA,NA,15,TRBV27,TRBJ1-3,CASSRTGTNGNTIYF,TGTGCCAGCAGTCGAACCGGGACAAATGGAAACACCATATATTTT
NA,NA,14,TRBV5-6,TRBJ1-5,CASSPGGSNQPQHF,TGTGCCAGCAGCCCCGGCGGGAGCAATCAGCCCCAGCATTTT
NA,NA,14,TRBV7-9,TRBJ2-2,CASSRTESTGELFF,TGTGCCAGCAGCCGGACTGAATCCACCGGGGAGCTGTTTTTT
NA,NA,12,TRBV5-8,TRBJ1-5,CASRQGNQPQHF,TGTGCCAGCAGACAGGGAAATCAGCCCCAGCATTTT
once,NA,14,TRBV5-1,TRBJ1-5,CASSLAAAGQPQHF,TGCGCCAGCAGCTTGGCGGCCGCGGGTCAGCCCCAGCATTTT
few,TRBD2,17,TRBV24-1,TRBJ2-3,CATSDLSAGGESDTQYF,TGTGCCACCAGTGATTTATCAGCGGGGGGGGAGTCAGATACGCAGTATTTT
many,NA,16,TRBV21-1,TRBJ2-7,CASSKGGRGHLGEQYF,TGTGCCAGCAGCAAAGGCGGCAGGGGGCATTTAGGCGAGCAGTACTTC
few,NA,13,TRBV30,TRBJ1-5,CAWRATEHQPQHF,TGTGCCTGGAGGGCTACAGAGCATCAGCCCCAGCATTTT
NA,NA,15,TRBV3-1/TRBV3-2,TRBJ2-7,CASSRGDDYSYEQYF,TGTGCCAGCAGCCGAGGGGACGACTACTCCTACGAGCAGTACTTC
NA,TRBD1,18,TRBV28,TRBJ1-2,CASSATLHRDRGLYGYTF,TGTGCCAGCAGTGCGACTCTACACCGGGACAGGGGGCTCTATGGCTACACCTTC
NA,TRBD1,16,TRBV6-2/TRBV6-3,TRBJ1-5,CASSYGDRGVNQPQHF,TGTGCCAGCAGTTACGGGGACAGGGGTGTCAATCAGCCCCAGCATTTT
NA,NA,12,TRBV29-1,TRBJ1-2,CSDNKAGRGYTF,TGCAGCGATAACAAGGCGGGACGTGGCTACACCTTC
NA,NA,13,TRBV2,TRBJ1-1,CASILRMNTEAFF,TGTGCCAGCATTCTCAGGATGAACACTGAAGCTTTCTTT
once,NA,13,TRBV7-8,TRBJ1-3,CASSSPSGNTIYF,TGTGCCAGCAGCTCCCCCAGTGGAAACACCATATATTTT
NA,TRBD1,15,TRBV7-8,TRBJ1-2,CASSPTSQGAGGYTF,TGTGCCAGCAGCCCTACTTCTCAGGGGGCGGGTGGCTACACCTTC
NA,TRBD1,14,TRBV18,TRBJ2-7,CASSPETGLNEQYF,TGTGCCAGCTCACCAGAGACAGGGTTGAACGAGCAGTACTTC
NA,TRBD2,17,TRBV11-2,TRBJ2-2,CASSSEGGGALTGELFF,TGTGCCAGCAGCTCCGAAGGCGGGGGGGCCTTAACCGGGGAGCTGTTTTTT
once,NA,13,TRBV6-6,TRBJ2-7,CASTTTETYEQYF,TGTGCCAGCACCACGACCGAGACCTACGAGCAGTACTTC
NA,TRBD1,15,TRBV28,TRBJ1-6,CASSPGQADNSPLHF,TGTGCCAGCAGCCCGGGACAGGCGGACAATTCACCCCTCCACTTT
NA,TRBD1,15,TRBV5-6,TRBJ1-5,CASSLADRGYQPQHF,TGTGCCAGCAGCTTGGCGGACAGGGGGTATCAGCCCCAGCATTTT
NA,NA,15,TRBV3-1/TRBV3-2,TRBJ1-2,CASSQVARGAGGYTF,TGTGCCAGCAGCCAAGTCGCCCGCGGGGCAGGGGGCTACACCTTC